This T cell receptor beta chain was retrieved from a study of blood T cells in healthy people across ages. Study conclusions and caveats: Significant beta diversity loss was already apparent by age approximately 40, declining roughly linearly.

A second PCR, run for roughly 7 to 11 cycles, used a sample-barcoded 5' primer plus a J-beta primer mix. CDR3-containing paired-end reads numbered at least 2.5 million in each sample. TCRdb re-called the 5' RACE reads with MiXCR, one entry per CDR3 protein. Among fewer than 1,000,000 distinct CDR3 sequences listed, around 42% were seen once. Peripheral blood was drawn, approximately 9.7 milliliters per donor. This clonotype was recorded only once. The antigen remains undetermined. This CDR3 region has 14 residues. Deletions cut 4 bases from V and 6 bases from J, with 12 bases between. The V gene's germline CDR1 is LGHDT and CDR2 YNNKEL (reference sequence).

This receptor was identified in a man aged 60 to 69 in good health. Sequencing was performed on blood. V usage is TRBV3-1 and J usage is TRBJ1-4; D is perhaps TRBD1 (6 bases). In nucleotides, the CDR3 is TGTGCCAGCAGCCGGGGGCCCCAGGATGAAAAACTGTTTTTT. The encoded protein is CASSRGPQDEKLFF.